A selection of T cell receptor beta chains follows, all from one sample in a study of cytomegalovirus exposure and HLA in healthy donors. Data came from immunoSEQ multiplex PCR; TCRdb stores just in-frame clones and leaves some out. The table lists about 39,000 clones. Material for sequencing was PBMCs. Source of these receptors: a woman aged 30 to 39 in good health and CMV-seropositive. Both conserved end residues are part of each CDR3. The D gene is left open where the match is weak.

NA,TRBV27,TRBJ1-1,TGTGCCAGCAGTCAGAAGGGGATGACTCGGACTGAAGCTTTCTTT,CASSQKGMTRTEAFF
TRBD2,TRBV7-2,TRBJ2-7,TGTGCCAGCAGCTTAGAGAGGGCTAGCGGGGGGCCCGTCCGCCTTCTGTACTTC,CASSLERASGGPVRLLYF
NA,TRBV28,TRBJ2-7,TGTGCCAGCAGTTTCCGGAGGACCTACGAGCAGTACTTC,CASSFRRTYEQYF
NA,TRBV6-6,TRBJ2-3,TGTGCCAGCAGTTACTTGGAGCCAGATACGCAGTATTTT,CASSYLEPDTQYF
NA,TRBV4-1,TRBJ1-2,TGCGCCAGCAGCCAAGACGACAGCAACTATGGCTACACCTTC,CASSQDDSNYGYTF
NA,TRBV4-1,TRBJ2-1,TGCGCCAGCAGCGGATACTCCGACTGGGACAATGAGCAGTTCTTC,CASSGYSDWDNEQFF
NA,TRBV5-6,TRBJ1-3,TGTGCCAGCACAGGGGTTTTCGGGGCTGGAAACACCATATATTTT,CASTGVFGAGNTIYF
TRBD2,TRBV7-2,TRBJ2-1,TGTGCCAGCAGCTTAGGGCGCCTAGCGGGGACCTTAGACAATGAGCAGTTCTTC,CASSLGRLAGTLDNEQFF
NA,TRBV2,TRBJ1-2,TGTGCCAGCGAAGGGGGGGGGAAGGTGTTCTATGGCTACACCTTC,CASEGGGKVFYGYTF
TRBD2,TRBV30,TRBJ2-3,TGTGCCTGGAGTGTAGGAATAGCGGGGAAGACAGATACGCAGTATTTT,CAWSVGIAGKTDTQYF
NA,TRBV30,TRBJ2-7,TGTGCCTGGAGCCTGGACAGATCCTACGAGCAGTACTTC,CAWSLDRSYEQYF
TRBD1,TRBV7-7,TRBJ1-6,TGTGCCAGCAGCTCCGGGACAGGTTCACCCCTCCACTTT,CASSSGTGSPLHF
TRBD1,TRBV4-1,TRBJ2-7,TGCGCCAGCAGCCCCCAGGGGCCAGGGGGCACCTACGAGCAGTACTTC,CASSPQGPGGTYEQYF
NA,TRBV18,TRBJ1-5,TGTGCCAGCTCACCACCGGATTTCGGGGATCAGCCCCAGCATTTT,CASSPPDFGDQPQHF
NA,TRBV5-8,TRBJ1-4,TGTGCCAGCAGCTTCTCGGCAGGGGAAAATGAAAAACTGTTTTTT,CASSFSAGENEKLFF
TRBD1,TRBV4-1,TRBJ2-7,TGCGCCAGCAGCCAAGCCGGGACAGCCCCTGACGAGCAGTACTTC,CASSQAGTAPDEQYF
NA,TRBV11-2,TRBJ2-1,TGTGCCAGCAGCTCCGGGGTCTACAATGAGCAGTTCTTC,CASSSGVYNEQFF
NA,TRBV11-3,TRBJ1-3,TGTGCCAGCAGCCGCTCCCCTGGGGCATCTAGGAACACCATATATTTT,CASSRSPGASRNTIYF
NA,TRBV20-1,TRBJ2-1,TGCAGTGCTATGCGCTTAGGGGGGCAGTTCTTC,CSAMRLGGQFF
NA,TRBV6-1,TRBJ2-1,TGTGCCAGCAGTCATATAGGGGGCTCCTACAATGAGCAGTTCTTC,CASSHIGGSYNEQFF
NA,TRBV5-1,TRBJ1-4,TGCGCCAGCAGCGGGGGGACCACAACTAATGAAACACTGTTTTTT,CASSGGTTTNETLFF
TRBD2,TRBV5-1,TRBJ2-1,TGCGCCAGCAGCTCGGGACTAGCGGGGATGTTTGAGCAGTTCTTC,CASSSGLAGMFEQFF
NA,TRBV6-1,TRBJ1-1,TGTGCCAGCAGTGTCACTCAGGGGTCGGGAACTGAAGCTTTCTTT,CASSVTQGSGTEAFF
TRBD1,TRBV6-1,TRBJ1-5,TGTGCCAGCAGTGAAACAGGGGTCTACAATCAGCCCCAGCATTTT,CASSETGVYNQPQHF
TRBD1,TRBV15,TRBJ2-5,TGTGCCACCAGCAGGGGGGACAGTCGAGAGACCCAGTACTTC,CATSRGDSRETQYF
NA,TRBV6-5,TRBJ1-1,TGTGCCAGCAGTGAACAGGCTGGGAACACTGAAGCTTTCTTT,CASSEQAGNTEAFF
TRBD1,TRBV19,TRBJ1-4,TGTGCCAGTGAGGGGCAGGGGGCTTCTAATGAAAAACTGTTTTTT,CASEGQGASNEKLFF
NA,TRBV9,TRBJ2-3,TGTGCCAGCAGCGAGTTGCCTAGAGATACGCAGTATTTT,CASSELPRDTQYF
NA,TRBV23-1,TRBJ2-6,TGCGCCAGCAGGCTTGACGGGTCCGGGGCCAACGTCCTGACTTTC,CASRLDGSGANVLTF
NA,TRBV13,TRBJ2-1,TGTGCCAGCAGCCCAGGGGTCAATGAGCAGTTCTTC,CASSPGVNEQFF
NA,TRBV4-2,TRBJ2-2,TGTGCCAGCAGACTTGGTGGACAGCACACCGGGGAGCTGTTTTTT,CASRLGGQHTGELFF
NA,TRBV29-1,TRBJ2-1,TGCAGCGTTCAGACAGGCTACAATGAGCAGTTCTTC,CSVQTGYNEQFF
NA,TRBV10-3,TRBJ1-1,TGTGCCATCAGTGAGTCCCGGGACTCTGAAGCTTTCTTT,CAISESRDSEAFF
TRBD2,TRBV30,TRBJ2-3,TGTGCCTGGACTAGCGGGGGGGCCGTCCCAGATACGCAGTATTTT,CAWTSGGAVPDTQYF
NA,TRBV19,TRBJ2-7,TGTGCCAGTAGCCCTCTGCGACAGAAAACCTCCTACGAGCAGTACTTC,CASSPLRQKTSYEQYF
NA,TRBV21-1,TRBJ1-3,TGTGCCAGCAGCAAAGGGACGGGGAGTTCGGGAAACACCATATATTTT,CASSKGTGSSGNTIYF
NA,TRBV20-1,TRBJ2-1,TGCAGTGCACCGCGGGAAAATGAGCAGTTCTTC,CSAPRENEQFF
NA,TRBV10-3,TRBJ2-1,TGTGCCATCAGTGAGTGGGGCGGGGTCCCGACTGGCAATGAGCAGTTCTTC,CAISEWGGVPTGNEQFF
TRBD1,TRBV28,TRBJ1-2,TGTGCCAGCAGTGCTGGACAGGGGAGCTATGGCTACACCTTC,CASSAGQGSYGYTF
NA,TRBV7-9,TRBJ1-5,TGTGCCAGCAGCTTAGATGATCGGGGTTCAAATCAGCCCCAGCATTTT,CASSLDDRGSNQPQHF
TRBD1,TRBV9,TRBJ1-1,TGTGCCAGCAGCGTCCGAGGACAGGGGGCGCTAACTGAAGCTTTCTTT,CASSVRGQGALTEAFF
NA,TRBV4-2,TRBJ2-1,TGTGCCAGCAGCCAACCGGGGAGAACCTACAATGAGCAGTTCTTC,CASSQPGRTYNEQFF
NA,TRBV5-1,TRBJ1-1,TGCGCCAGCAGCTTGGGGACACAGAACACTGAAGCTTTCTTT,CASSLGTQNTEAFF
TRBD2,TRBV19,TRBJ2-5,TGTGCCAGTAGTATAGCGGGGCTAGCGGGGGACACGAAAGAGACCCAGTACTTC,CASSIAGLAGDTKETQYF
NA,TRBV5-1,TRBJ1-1,TGCGCCAGCAGCACCGACAGTTTGAACACTGAAGCTTTCTTT,CASSTDSLNTEAFF
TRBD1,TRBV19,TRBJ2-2,TGTGCCAGTAGTCGTAGGGACAGTCTAGCGAACACCGGGGAGCTGTTTTTT,CASSRRDSLANTGELFF
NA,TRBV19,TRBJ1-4,TGTGCCAGTAGTCCGTACCGACAGGTCTTTAATGAAAAACTGTTTTTT,CASSPYRQVFNEKLFF
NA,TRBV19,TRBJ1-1,TGTGCCAGTAGCAGAGGAGGGTCGAACACTGAAGCTTTCTTT,CASSRGGSNTEAFF
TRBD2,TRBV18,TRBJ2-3,TGTGCCAGCGCACAGGTGGCTAGCGGATTCACAGATACGCAGTATTTT,CASAQVASGFTDTQYF
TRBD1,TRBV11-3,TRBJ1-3,TGTGCCAGCAGCTTAAGACAGGGGCTCGCTGGAAACACCATATATTTT,CASSLRQGLAGNTIYF
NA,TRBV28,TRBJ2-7,TGTGCCAGCAGTTTCACCGGGTACGAGCAGTACTTC,CASSFTGYEQYF
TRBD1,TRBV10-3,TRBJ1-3,TGTGCCATCAGACCCGGACAGGAGGGGGGTAACACCATATATTTT,CAIRPGQEGGNTIYF
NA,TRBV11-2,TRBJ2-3,TGTGCCAGCAGCGCCCCAATAAGCAATACGCAGTATTTT,CASSAPISNTQYF
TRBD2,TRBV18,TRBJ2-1,TGTGCCAGCTCACCAACAGTAGCGGGGGGGGATGAGCAGTTCTTC,CASSPTVAGGDEQFF
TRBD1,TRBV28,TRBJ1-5,TGTGCCAGCAGTTCGGTACAGGGGGGACATCAGCCCCAGCATTTT,CASSSVQGGHQPQHF
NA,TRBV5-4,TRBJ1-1,TGTGCCAGCAGCTTACCCGGGACCGGGAGGACTGAAGCTTTCTTT,CASSLPGTGRTEAFF
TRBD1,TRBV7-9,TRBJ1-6,TGTGCCAGCAGCCCCGGACAGGGGGGCAATTCACCCCTCCACTTT,CASSPGQGGNSPLHF